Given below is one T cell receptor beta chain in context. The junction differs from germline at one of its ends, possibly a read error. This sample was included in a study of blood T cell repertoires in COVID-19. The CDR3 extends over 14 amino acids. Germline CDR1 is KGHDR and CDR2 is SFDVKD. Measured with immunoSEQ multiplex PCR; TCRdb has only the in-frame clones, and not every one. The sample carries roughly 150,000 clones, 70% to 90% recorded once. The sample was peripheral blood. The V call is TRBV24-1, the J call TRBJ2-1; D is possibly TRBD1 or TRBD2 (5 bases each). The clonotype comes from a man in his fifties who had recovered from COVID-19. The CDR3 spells CAPRQRDPYNEQFF. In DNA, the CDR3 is TGTGCCCCCAGACAGAGGGATCCCTACAATGAGCAGTTCTTC.